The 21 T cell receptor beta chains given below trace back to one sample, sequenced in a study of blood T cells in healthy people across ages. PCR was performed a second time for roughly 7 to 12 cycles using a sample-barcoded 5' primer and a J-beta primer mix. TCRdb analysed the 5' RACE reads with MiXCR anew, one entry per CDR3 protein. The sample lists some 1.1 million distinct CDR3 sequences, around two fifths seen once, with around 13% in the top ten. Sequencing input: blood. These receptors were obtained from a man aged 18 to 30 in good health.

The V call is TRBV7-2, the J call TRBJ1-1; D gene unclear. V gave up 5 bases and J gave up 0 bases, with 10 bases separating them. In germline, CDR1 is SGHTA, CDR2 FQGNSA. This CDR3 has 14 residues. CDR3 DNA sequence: TGTGCCAGCAGCCCGGCGATGCTGAACACTGAAGCTTTCTTT. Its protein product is CASSPAMLNTEAFF.

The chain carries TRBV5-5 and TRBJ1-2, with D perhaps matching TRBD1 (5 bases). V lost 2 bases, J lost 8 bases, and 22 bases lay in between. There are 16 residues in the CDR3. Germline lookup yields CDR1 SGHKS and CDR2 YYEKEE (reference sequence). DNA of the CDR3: TGTGCCAGCAGCTTTAACGGCAGGGCCCGGTTTTACGGCTACACCTTC. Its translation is CASSFNGRARFYGYTF. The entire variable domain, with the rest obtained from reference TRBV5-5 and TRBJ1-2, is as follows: DAGVTQSPTHLIKTRGQQVTLRCSPISGHKSVSWYQQVLGQGPQFIFQYYEKEERGRGNFPDRFSARQFPNYSSELNVNALLLGDSALYLCASSFNGRARFYGYTFGSGTRLTVV.

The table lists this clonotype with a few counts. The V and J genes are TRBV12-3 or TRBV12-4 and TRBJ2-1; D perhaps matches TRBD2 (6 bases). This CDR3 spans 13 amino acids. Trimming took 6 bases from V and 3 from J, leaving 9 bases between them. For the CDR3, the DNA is TGTGCCAGCAGCTGGAGGGACTACAATGAGCAGTTCTTC. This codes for CASSWRDYNEQFF.

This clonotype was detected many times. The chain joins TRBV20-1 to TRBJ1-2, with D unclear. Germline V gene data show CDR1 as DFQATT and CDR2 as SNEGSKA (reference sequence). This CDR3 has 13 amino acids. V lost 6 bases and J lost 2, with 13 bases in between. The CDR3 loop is CSARMVSNYGYTF. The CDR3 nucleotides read TGCAGTGCCCGGATGGTCTCCAACTATGGCTACACCTTC.

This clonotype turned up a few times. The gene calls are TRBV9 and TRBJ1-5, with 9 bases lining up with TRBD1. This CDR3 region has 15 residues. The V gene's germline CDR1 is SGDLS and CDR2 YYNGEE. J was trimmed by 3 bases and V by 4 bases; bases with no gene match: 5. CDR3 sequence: CASSPGTGFNQPQHF. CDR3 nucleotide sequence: TGTGCCAGCAGCCCAGGGACAGGGTTCAATCAGCCCCAGCATTTT.

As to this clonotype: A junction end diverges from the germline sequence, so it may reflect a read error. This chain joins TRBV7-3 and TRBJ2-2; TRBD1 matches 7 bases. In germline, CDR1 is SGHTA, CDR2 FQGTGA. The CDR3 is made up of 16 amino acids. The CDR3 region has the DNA TGTGCCAGCACCTTAACCGGGACAGCAAGCACCGGGGAGCTGTTTTTT. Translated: CASTLTGTASTGELFF.

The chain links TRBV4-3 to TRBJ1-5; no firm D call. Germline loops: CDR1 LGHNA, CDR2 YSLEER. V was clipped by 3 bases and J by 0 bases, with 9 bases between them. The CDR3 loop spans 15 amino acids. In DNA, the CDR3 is TGCGCCAGCAGCCAGGACGGACCTAGCAATCAGCCCCAGCATTTT. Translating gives CASSQDGPSNQPQHF.

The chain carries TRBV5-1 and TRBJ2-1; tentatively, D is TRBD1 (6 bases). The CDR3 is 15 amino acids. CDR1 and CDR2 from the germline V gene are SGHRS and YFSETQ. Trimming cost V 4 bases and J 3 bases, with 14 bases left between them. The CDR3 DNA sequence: TGCGCCAGCAGCCTCACCCGGGACAACTACAATGAGCAGTTCTTC. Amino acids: CASSLTRDNYNEQFF.

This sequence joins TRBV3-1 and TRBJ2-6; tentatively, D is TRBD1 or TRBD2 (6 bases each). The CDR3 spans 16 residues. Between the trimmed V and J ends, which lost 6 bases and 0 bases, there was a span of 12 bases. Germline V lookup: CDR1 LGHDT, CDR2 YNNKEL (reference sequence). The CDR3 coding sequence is TGTGCCAGCAGTAAAGGGGGGACCTCTGGGGCCAACGTCCTGACTTTC. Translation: CASSKGGTSGANVLTF.

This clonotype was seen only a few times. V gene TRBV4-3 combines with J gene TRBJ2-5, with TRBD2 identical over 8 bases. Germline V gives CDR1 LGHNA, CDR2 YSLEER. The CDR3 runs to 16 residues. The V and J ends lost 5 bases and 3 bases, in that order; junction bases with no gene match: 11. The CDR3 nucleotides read TGCGCCAGCAGCTGGACGGGACTAGACGCGAAAGAGACCCAGTACTTC. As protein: CASSWTGLDAKETQYF.

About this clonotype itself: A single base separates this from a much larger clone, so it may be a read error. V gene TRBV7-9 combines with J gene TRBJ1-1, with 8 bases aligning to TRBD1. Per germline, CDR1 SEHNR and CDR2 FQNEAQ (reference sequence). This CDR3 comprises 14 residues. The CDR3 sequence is CASSPQGGNTGAFF. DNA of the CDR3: TGTGCCAGCAGCCCACAGGGGGGTAACACTGGAGCTTTCTTT. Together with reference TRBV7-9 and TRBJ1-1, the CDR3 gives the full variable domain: DTGVSQNPRHKITKRGQNVTFRCDPISEHNRLYWYRQTLGQGPEFLTYFQNEAQLEKSRLLSDRFSAERPKGSFSTLEIQRTEQGDSAMYLCASSPQGGNTGAFFGQGTRLTVV.

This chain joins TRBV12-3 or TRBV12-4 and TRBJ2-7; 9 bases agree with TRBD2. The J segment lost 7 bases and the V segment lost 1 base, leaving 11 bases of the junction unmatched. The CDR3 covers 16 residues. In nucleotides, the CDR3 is TGTGCCAGCAGTTTAGGGCGGGGGGGCCTAGGAAATGAGCAGTACTTC. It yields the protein CASSLGRGGLGNEQYF.

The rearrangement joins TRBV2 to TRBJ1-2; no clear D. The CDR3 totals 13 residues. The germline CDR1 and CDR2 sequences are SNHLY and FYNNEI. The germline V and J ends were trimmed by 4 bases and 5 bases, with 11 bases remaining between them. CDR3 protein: CASSAAALYGYTF. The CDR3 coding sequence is TGTGCCAGCAGTGCGGCAGCCCTTTATGGCTACACCTTC.

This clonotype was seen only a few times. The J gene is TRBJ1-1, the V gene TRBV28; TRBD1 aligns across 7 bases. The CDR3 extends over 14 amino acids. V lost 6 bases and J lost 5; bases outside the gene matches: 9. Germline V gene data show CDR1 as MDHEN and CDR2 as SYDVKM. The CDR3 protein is CASSNRGGGTEAFF. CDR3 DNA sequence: TGTGCCAGCAGCAACAGGGGTGGCGGGACTGAAGCTTTCTTT.

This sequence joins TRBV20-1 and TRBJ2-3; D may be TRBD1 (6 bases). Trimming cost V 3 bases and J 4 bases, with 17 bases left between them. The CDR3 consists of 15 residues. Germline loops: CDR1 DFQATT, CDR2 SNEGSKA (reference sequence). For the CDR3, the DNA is TGCAGTGCTAGTCCGGGCAGGGGCTTTTCAGATACGCAGTATTTT. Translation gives CSASPGRGFSDTQYF.

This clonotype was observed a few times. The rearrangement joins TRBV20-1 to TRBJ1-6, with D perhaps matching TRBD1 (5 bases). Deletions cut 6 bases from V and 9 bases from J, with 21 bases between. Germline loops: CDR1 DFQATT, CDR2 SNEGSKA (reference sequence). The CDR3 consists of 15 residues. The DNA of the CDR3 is TGCAGTGCGGGGGACGGTTCAGCCTCTGTTTCACCCCTCCACTTT. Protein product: CSAGDGSASVSPLHF.

CDR3 DNA sequence: TGTGCCAGCAGCCAGGGGCCTTACTATGGCTACACCTTC. Encoded protein: CASSQGPYYGYTF. The V and J genes are TRBV6-5 and TRBJ1-2; TRBD1 might be the D (6 bases). Germline lookup yields CDR1 MNHEY and CDR2 SVGAGI. The CDR3 sequence is 13 residues long. Deletions cut 6 bases from V and 3 bases from J, with 11 bases between.

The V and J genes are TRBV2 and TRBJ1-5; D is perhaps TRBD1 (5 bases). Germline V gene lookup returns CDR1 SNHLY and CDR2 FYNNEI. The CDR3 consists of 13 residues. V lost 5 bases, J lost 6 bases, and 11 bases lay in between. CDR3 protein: CASSQGLIQPQHF. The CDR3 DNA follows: TGTGCCAGCAGTCAGGGTCTAATTCAGCCCCAGCATTTT.

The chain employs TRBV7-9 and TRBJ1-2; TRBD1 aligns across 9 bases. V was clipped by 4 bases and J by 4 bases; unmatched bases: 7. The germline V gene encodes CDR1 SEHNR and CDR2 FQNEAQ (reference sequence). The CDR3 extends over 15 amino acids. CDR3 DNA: TGTGCCAGCAGCTCCTTGGGACAGGGCGGCTATGGCTACACCTTC. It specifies CASSSLGQGGYGYTF.

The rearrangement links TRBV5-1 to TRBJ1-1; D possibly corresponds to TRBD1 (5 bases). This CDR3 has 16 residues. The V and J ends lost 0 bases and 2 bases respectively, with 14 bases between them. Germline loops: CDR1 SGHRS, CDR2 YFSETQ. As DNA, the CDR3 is TGCGCCAGCAGCTTGGGTGGCAGGGACGCTAACACTGAAGCTTTCTTT. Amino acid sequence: CASSLGGRDANTEAFF.

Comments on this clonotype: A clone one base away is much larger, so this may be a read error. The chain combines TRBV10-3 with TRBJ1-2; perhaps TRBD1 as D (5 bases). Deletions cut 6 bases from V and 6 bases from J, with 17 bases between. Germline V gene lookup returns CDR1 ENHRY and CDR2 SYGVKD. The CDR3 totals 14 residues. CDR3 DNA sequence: TGTGCCATCAGCCTTCAAGGGGTGATCGATGGCTACACCTTC. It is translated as CAISLQGVIDGYTF.